The 19 T cell receptor beta chains in this list originate from one sample, sequenced in a study of radiotherapy plus CTLA-4 blockade in lung cancer. Measured with immunoSEQ multiplex PCR; TCRdb has only the in-frame clones, and not every one. The sample contains roughly 69,000 clones, approximately 76% of which appear only once. Source: peripheral blood, taken from a patient treated with radiotherapy plus ipilimumab. The receptors stem from a human donor with non-small cell lung cancer whose response to radiotherapy plus ipilimumab could not be evaluated. Some clones in this sample may be carry-over from other donors' samples.

Here the CDR3 DNA reads TGTGCCAGTAGTACTTTGGACAGTTCCAATCAGCCCCAGCATTTT. Its translation: CASSTLDSSNQPQHF. This chain connects TRBV19 to TRBJ1-5, with D perhaps TRBD1 (6 bases). CDR3 length: 15 amino acids. Germline V gene sequence: CDR1 LNHDA, CDR2 SQIVND (reference sequence). The V gene lost 4 bases and the J gene lost 3 bases, with 13 bases spanning the gap.

This sequence joins TRBV7-2 and TRBJ1-2; D might be TRBD1 (5 bases). Germline loops: CDR1 SGHTA, CDR2 FQGNSA. V was clipped by 4 bases and J by 14 bases, with 17 bases between them. The CDR3 runs 12 residues. The CDR3 spells CASSSRGTPWTF. The CDR3 DNA is TGTGCCAGCAGCTCTCGCGGGACGCCGTGGACCTTC.

This clone was detected ten times or more. In the same sample, other DNA sequences code for this CDR3. The rearrangement joins TRBV18 to TRBJ1-1, with 7 bases that match TRBD1. The CDR3 consists of 13 residues. Germline V gives CDR1 KGHSH, CDR2 LQKENI. V shed 5 bases and J 1 base; nucleotides not matched to a gene: 1. DNA for the CDR3: TGTGCCAGCTCAAGACAGGGGAACACTGAAGCTTTCTTT. Translating it yields CASSRQGNTEAFF.

This rearrangement joins TRBV7-3 to TRBJ1-3, with 9 bases aligning to TRBD1. Germline CDR1 SGHTA, CDR2 FQGTGA. The CDR3 consists of 15 residues. Trimming took 5 bases from V and 4 from J; bases not matched to a gene: 6. The CDR3 DNA is TGTGCCAGCAGCCCGCGGGGACAGGGAGGAAACACCATATATTTT. Amino acids: CASSPRGQGGNTIYF.

This chain links TRBV6-1 with TRBJ2-5, with 7 bases lining up with TRBD2. V gave up 4 bases and J gave up 0 bases; unmatched junction bases: 2. The V gene's germline CDR1 is MNHNS and CDR2 SASEGT. This CDR3 contains 14 residues. CDR3 sequence: CASSGGGDQETQYF. CDR3 sequence (DNA): TGTGCCAGCAGTGGGGGAGGGGACCAAGAGACCCAGTACTTC.

This clone was found a few times. This sequence joins TRBV27 and TRBJ2-3; 10 nucleotides line up with TRBD2. The CDR3 sequence is 17 residues long. The junction had 7 bases not matched to a gene; V was cut back by 4 bases and J by 0 bases. Germline CDR1 and CDR2: MNHEY and SMNVEV (reference sequence). CDR3 sequence: CASSSLGLADSTDTQYF. The CDR3 DNA is TGTGCCAGCAGTTCTCTCGGACTAGCGGACAGCACAGATACGCAGTATTTT.

This rearrangement joins TRBV9 to TRBJ2-2, with D possibly TRBD1 on 6 matching bases. Germline CDR1 reads SGDLS; CDR2 reads YYNGEE. The CDR3 is made up of 15 amino acids. The V gene lost 7 bases and the J gene lost 4 bases, with 17 bases spanning the gap. CDR3: CASSPRGEVTGELFF. The CDR3 coding sequence is TGTGCCAGCTCCCCCAGGGGCGAAGTCACCGGGGAGCTGTTTTTT.

In its sample, this clone was seen once. V and J are TRBV5-1 and TRBJ2-5; D possibly corresponds to TRBD1 (7 bases). V was pared by 4 bases and J by 5 bases, with 15 bases between. The CDR3 length is 14 residues. Per the germline V gene, CDR1 is SGHRS and CDR2 is YFSETQ. As DNA, the CDR3 is TGCGCCAGCAGCCTTCGGGACAGCGGGGAGACCCAGTACTTC. Protein product: CASSLRDSGETQYF.

This clone was seen just once. The rearrangement joins TRBV9 to TRBJ1-6, with 11 bases lining up with TRBD1. The CDR3 is 17 residues long. Germline V gene sequence: CDR1 SGDLS, CDR2 YYNGEE. Unmatched junction bases numbered 2, after V lost 3 bases and J lost 0 bases. CDR3 region: CASSAGTGGSYNSPLHF. DNA for the CDR3: TGTGCCAGCAGCGCGGGGACAGGGGGCTCCTATAATTCACCCCTCCACTTT.

The chain couples TRBV5-1 to TRBJ2-5; 10 bases fit TRBD2. Per germline, CDR1 SGHRS and CDR2 YFSETQ. This CDR3 has 14 residues. The V gene end was trimmed by 2 bases and the J gene end by 2 bases; junction bases not matched to a gene: 0. CDR3 region: CASSFSGGQETQYF. CDR3 DNA sequence: TGCGCCAGCAGCTTTAGCGGGGGGCAAGAGACCCAGTACTTC.

The genes are TRBV6-6 and TRBJ1-2, with TRBD1 matching over 7 bases. Germline V gives CDR1 MNHNY, CDR2 SVGAGI (reference sequence). The CDR3 is made up of 14 amino acids. V was clipped by 7 bases and J by 4 bases; unmatched bases: 9. CDR3 bases: TGTGCCAGCACCCCACGACAGGGCGCCTATGGCTACACCTTC. Translated: CASTPRQGAYGYTF.

V gene TRBV29-1 combines with J gene TRBJ1-2, with D uncertain. Germline V gene lookup returns CDR1 SQVTM and CDR2 ANQGSEA. The CDR3 consists of 12 residues. V was trimmed by 4 bases and J by 1 base, leaving 7 bases between them. The DNA of the CDR3 is TGCAGCGTTGGATCCGGTAACTATGGCTACACCTTC. It specifies CSVGSGNYGYTF.

The chain carries TRBV5-1 and TRBJ2-5; D possibly corresponds to TRBD1 (6 bases). The CDR3 loop spans 16 amino acids. The germline gives CDR1 SGHRS, CDR2 YFSETQ. Trimming pared 0 bases from V and 3 bases from J, leaving 15 bases between. The CDR3 DNA follows: TGCGCCAGCAGCTTGGCCGAGTCGGCAGGGGAAGAGACCCAGTACTTC. Translating gives CASSLAESAGEETQYF.

The rearrangement uses TRBV5-1 and TRBJ2-1; D may be TRBD1 (6 bases). Looked up from germline, CDR1 is SGHRS and CDR2 is YFSETQ. The CDR3 is 15 residues long. Trimming shortened V by 0 bases and J by 7 bases, and 14 bases separated the two germline ends. The chain's CDR3 is CASSLGQANRNEQFF. The CDR3 DNA follows: TGCGCCAGCAGCTTGGGACAGGCCAATCGGAATGAGCAGTTCTTC. Filled out from reference TRBV5-1 and TRBJ2-1, the complete variable domain reads KAGVTQTPRYLIKTRGQQVTLSCSPISGHRSVSWYQQTPGQGLQFLFEYFSETQRNKGNFPGRFSGRQFSNSRSEMNVSTLELGDSALYLCASSLGQANRNEQFFGPGTRLTVL.

J is TRBJ2-5 and V is TRBV15, with 8 positions matching TRBD2. Unmatched junction bases numbered 5, after V lost 1 base and J lost 4 bases. The CDR3 consists of 15 residues. Germline-derived CDR1 and CDR2 are LNHNV and YYDKDF (reference sequence). Written as DNA, the CDR3 is TGTGCCACCAGCAGAGGGACCCGGGGGGGAGAGACCCAGTACTTC. Its translation is CATSRGTRGGETQYF. Complete variable domain (other parts from reference TRBV15 and TRBJ2-5): DAMVIQNPRYQVTQFGKPVTLSCSQTLNHNVMYWYQQKSSQAPKLLFHYYDKDFNNEADTPDNFQSRRPNTSFCFLDIRSPGLGDTAMYLCATSRGTRGGETQYFGPGTRLLVL.

The rearrangement links TRBV7-8 to TRBJ1-1; unclear D gene. This CDR3 has 13 residues. CDR1 is SGHVS, CDR2 FQNEAQ, per germline. V gave up 1 base and J gave up 1 base, with 4 bases separating them. CDR3 in amino acids: CASSLGQNTEAFF. The CDR3 region has the DNA TGTGCCAGCAGCTTAGGGCAGAACACTGAAGCTTTCTTT.

The rearrangement uses TRBV5-4 and TRBJ2-7; 12 positions match TRBD1. V gave up 4 bases and J gave up 4 bases; unmatched junction bases: 6. In germline, CDR1 is SGHNT, CDR2 YYREEE (reference sequence). The CDR3 has 15 amino acids. This CDR3 reads CASSPGTGGLYEQYF. CDR3 DNA sequence: TGTGCCAGCAGCCCGGGGACAGGGGGCTTGTACGAGCAGTACTTC.

The J gene is TRBJ1-1, the V gene TRBV29-1, with D unclear. The CDR3 is 14 residues long. Germline V CDR1 and CDR2: SQVTM, ANQGSEA. V lost 6 bases and J lost 1, with 15 bases in between. The DNA for the CDR3 is TGCAGCGTCGGCATCCAGACAAGGAACACTGAAGCTTTCTTT. It encodes CSVGIQTRNTEAFF. Drawing the rest from reference TRBV29-1 and TRBJ1-1, the complete variable domain is SAVISQKPSRDICQRGTSLTIQCQVDSQVTMMFWYRQQPGQSLTLIATANQGSEATYESGFVIDKFPISRPNLTFSTLTVSNMSPEDSSIYLCSVGIQTRNTEAFFGQGTRLTVV.

V usage is TRBV18 and J usage is TRBJ2-7; a weak D match, TRBD2 (5 bases). V lost 3 bases to trimming and J lost 3 bases, with 9 bases between them. Germline V gene lookup returns CDR1 KGHSH and CDR2 LQKENI. This CDR3 has 13 amino acids. CDR3 sequence: CASSPIRDYEQYF. The CDR3, as DNA: TGTGCCAGCTCACCTATCCGGGACTACGAGCAGTACTTC. Full variable domain (outside the CDR3, taken from reference TRBV18 and TRBJ2-7): NAGVMQNPRHLVRRRGQEARLRCSPMKGHSHVYWYRQLPEEGLKFMVYLQKENIIDESGMPKERFSAEFPKEGPSILRIQQVVRGDSAAYFCASSPIRDYEQYFGPGTRLTVT.